This T cell receptor beta chain was profiled in a study of T-cell memory formation after mild COVID-19. This clonotype was detected once. Via MiXCR, TCRdb re-called the 5' RACE reads, giving one row per CDR3 protein. The data contain about 340,000 distinct CDR3 sequences, about 15% of them singletons. The CDR3 totals 15 residues. The germline V gene has CDR1 SGDLS and CDR2 YYNGEE. V lost 0 bases to trimming and J lost 2 bases, with 10 bases between them. The TCR originated in a man between 18 and 29 years old who had mild COVID-19 (a few samples of this study predate the infection). Cell type and time point are not known. The chain joins TRBV9 to TRBJ2-3; unclear D gene. The specimen was PBMCs or a T cell subset sorted from them (not recorded which). The CDR3 DNA is TGTGCCAGCAGCGTAGGAACTACCCACACAGATACGCAGTATTTT. It codes for CASSVGTTHTDTQYF.